Presented here are 29 T cell receptor beta chains from one specimen sequenced in a study of identifying expanded T cells in peripheral blood. Libraries were prepared by immunoSEQ multiplex PCR; TCRdb keeps only in-frame clonotypes and omits some of them. The data show about 94,000 clones, 70% to 90% seen once. The specimen was blood. The source is a person aged 18 to 75 in good health.

The rearrangement links TRBV6-5 to TRBJ1-1; D not certain. With 5 bases removed from V and 0 bases from J, the gap between germline ends came to 7 bases. Germline V gene sequence: CDR1 MNHEY, CDR2 SVGAGI. The CDR3 covers 13 residues. The CDR3 loop reads CASSLQLNTEAFF. CDR3 sequence (DNA): TGTGCCAGCAGTCTACAACTGAACACTGAAGCTTTCTTT.

The chain is built from TRBV13 and TRBJ2-2; D may be TRBD2 (6 bases). The CDR3 is 15 amino acids. V was shortened by 5 bases and J by 3 bases, with 13 bases between the two germline ends. Per the germline V gene, CDR1 is PRHDT and CDR2 is FYEKMQ (reference sequence). Here the CDR3 reads CASSDGTFDTGELFF. For the CDR3, the DNA is TGTGCCAGCAGCGACGGGACTTTCGACACCGGGGAGCTGTTTTTT.

The rearrangement links TRBV6-1 to TRBJ1-6, with D maybe TRBD1 (6 bases). V lost 2 bases and J lost 4, with 15 bases in between. This CDR3 region has 17 residues. Germline V CDR1 and CDR2: MNHNS, SASEGT. The CDR3 nucleotides are TGTGCCAGCAGTGAATGGGGGCAGAGCTATTATAATTCACCCCTCCACTTT. This sequence encodes CASSEWGQSYYNSPLHF.

This clone was observed once. This sequence joins TRBV25-1 and TRBJ1-6; D is undetermined. Trimming stripped 3 bases from V and 0 bases from J, with 6 bases between. Germline V gene sequence: CDR1 MGHDK, CDR2 SYGVNS. The CDR3 consists of 15 residues. The CDR3: CASSDRFSYNSPLHF. CDR3 nucleotide sequence: TGTGCCAGCAGTGACAGGTTCTCCTATAATTCACCCCTCCACTTT.

This clone was detected only a few times. The genes are TRBV2 and TRBJ2-5; D uncertain. This CDR3 has 13 amino acids. From germline, CDR1 is SNHLY and CDR2 FYNNEI. V was trimmed by 6 bases and J by 4 bases, leaving 12 bases between them. The CDR3 is CASRDGRGETQYF. The CDR3, as DNA: TGTGCCAGCAGGGACGGACGAGGAGAGACCCAGTACTTC.

This chain joins TRBV7-9 and TRBJ1-6; D remains ambiguous. CDR3 length: 12 amino acids. CDR1 is SEHNR, CDR2 FQNEAQ, per germline (reference sequence). V lost 3 bases and J 9 bases, leaving 6 bases between the germline ends. Here the CDR3 DNA reads TGTGCCAGCAGCTTGGAGGGTTCACCCCTCCACTTT. Translated: CASSLEGSPLHF.

V is TRBV27 and J is TRBJ2-7, with a tentative D call TRBD2 (5 bases). Germline V gives CDR1 MNHEY, CDR2 SMNVEV (reference sequence). Trimming removed 3 bases at V and 7 bases at J, with 13 bases between. CDR3 length: 13 residues. CDR3 sequence reads: CASSFGEPREQYF. The CDR3 region has the DNA TGTGCCAGCAGTTTCGGGGAACCGAGAGAGCAGTACTTC.

The chain couples TRBV13 to TRBJ1-4, with a possible D match to TRBD1 (5 bases). The CDR3 consists of 16 residues. CDR1 is PRHDT, CDR2 FYEKMQ, per germline (reference sequence). Trimming stripped 5 bases from V and 6 bases from J, with 19 bases between. The chain's CDR3 is CASSLLQGGVDEKLFF. DNA of the CDR3: TGTGCCAGCAGCCTCCTCCAGGGAGGGGTTGATGAAAAACTGTTTTTT.

V gene TRBV11-2 combines with J gene TRBJ2-1; 9 positions match TRBD1. The germline gives CDR1 SGHAT, CDR2 FQNNGV. J was trimmed by 14 bases and V by 5 bases; bases with no gene match: 4. This CDR3 has 11 residues. This CDR3 is CASSDGTGKFF. Here the CDR3 DNA reads TGTGCCAGCAGCGACGGGACAGGGAAGTTCTTC.

The chain couples TRBV9 to TRBJ2-5, with TRBD2 matching over 8 bases. The germline V gene has CDR1 SGDLS and CDR2 YYNGEE. Germline trimming cut 0 bases from V and 2 bases from J; bases unmatched to any gene: 6. The CDR3 spans 16 residues. The CDR3 sequence: CASSVGGREVQETQYF. CDR3 in DNA: TGTGCCAGCAGCGTAGGAGGGCGGGAGGTACAAGAGACCCAGTACTTC.

The rearrangement joins TRBV27 to TRBJ2-1; possibly TRBD1 or TRBD2 for D (7 bases each). The V and J ends lost 5 bases and 3 bases respectively, with 26 bases between them. Germline V gives CDR1 MNHEY, CDR2 SMNVEV (reference sequence). CDR3 size: 19 residues. CDR3 amino acids: CASSPLLLAGGGHYNEQFF. The CDR3 coding sequence is TGTGCCAGCAGTCCTCTCCTCCTAGCAGGGGGGGGCCACTACAATGAGCAGTTCTTC.

This rearrangement joins TRBV7-9 to TRBJ2-3; 8 bases align to TRBD1. The CDR3 contains 14 residues. After removal of 4 bases from V and 0 bases from J, the junction contained 0 bases not matched to a gene. Germline CDR1 and CDR2: SEHNR and FQNEAQ (reference sequence). The chain's CDR3 is CASSWTGSTDTQYF. The CDR3 nucleotides are TGTGCCAGCAGCTGGACAGGGAGCACAGATACGCAGTATTTT.

This sequence joins TRBV5-1 and TRBJ1-4, with 12 bases fitting TRBD1. Germline V gives CDR1 SGHRS, CDR2 YFSETQ. This CDR3 region has 18 residues. With 2 bases clipped from V and 3 bases from J, the junction kept 8 bases outside the gene matches. CDR3 amino acids: CASSLGDRGRPPNEKLFF. The DNA for the CDR3 is TGCGCCAGCAGCTTAGGGGACAGGGGGCGACCCCCTAATGAAAAACTGTTTTTT.

This clone showed up just a few times. The chain joins TRBV20-1 to TRBJ1-2; D not certain. Germline V gene data show CDR1 as DFQATT and CDR2 as SNEGSKA (reference sequence). The V end lost 3 bases, the J end lost 5 bases, and 7 bases lay between the germline ends. The CDR3 totals 11 residues. CDR3 bases: TGCAGTGCTAGTACAGAATATGGCTACACCTTC. This codes for CSASTEYGYTF.

The chain couples TRBV19 to TRBJ1-1; D remains unclear. The CDR3 totals 14 residues. The V and J ends lost 5 bases and 5 bases respectively, with 15 bases between them. Germline CDR1 reads LNHDA; CDR2 reads SQIVND (reference sequence). The CDR3 region has the DNA TGTGCCAGTAGTGTCCTCTTGGGTTTTACTGAAGCTTTCTTT. As protein: CASSVLLGFTEAFF.

The V call is TRBV5-1, the J call TRBJ2-5; perhaps TRBD2 as D (6 bases). In germline, CDR1 is SGHRS, CDR2 YFSETQ. The CDR3 is 15 residues long. Trimming took 1 base from V and 5 from J, leaving 15 bases between them. CDR3 sequence: CASSLSSGEKETQYF. The CDR3 nucleotides are TGCGCCAGCAGCTTGAGTAGCGGAGAAAAGGAGACCCAGTACTTC.

V is TRBV7-9 and J is TRBJ1-6, with D hard to call. CDR1 is SEHNR, CDR2 FQNEAQ, per germline (reference sequence). The CDR3 is 14 residues long. With 3 bases removed from V and 6 bases from J, the gap between germline ends came to 9 bases. The CDR3 sequence is CASSLAASNSPLHF. The CDR3 bases are TGTGCCAGCAGCTTGGCCGCTTCTAATTCACCCCTCCACTTT. Based on the CDR3 plus reference TRBV7-9 and TRBJ1-6, the full variable domain is DTGVSQNPRHKITKRGQNVTFRCDPISEHNRLYWYRQTLGQGPEFLTYFQNEAQLEKSRLLSDRFSAERPKGSFSTLEIQRTEQGDSAMYLCASSLAASNSPLHFGNGTRLTVT.

V and J are TRBV27 and TRBJ1-2; 9 bases match TRBD1. Germline values: CDR1 MNHEY, CDR2 SMNVEV (reference sequence). The CDR3 has 19 residues. The trim removed 2 bases at V and 5 bases at J, leaving 18 bases unmatched. As DNA, the CDR3 is TGTGCCAGCAGTTTACCCAGCCCCAACCCGGGACAGGGAAAATATGGCTACACCTTC. Its translation: CASSLPSPNPGQGKYGYTF.

The V gene is TRBV7-9, the J gene TRBJ2-7, with D perhaps matching TRBD1 (6 bases). CDR3 length: 17 residues. V was shortened by 1 base and J by 1 base, with 17 bases between the two germline ends. CDR1 is SEHNR, CDR2 FQNEAQ, per germline (reference sequence). CDR3: CASSLVDSSPLSYEQYF. The CDR3 DNA follows: TGTGCCAGCAGCTTAGTGGACAGCTCTCCTCTTTCCTACGAGCAGTACTTC.

By sample fraction, this clone is medium-sized (0.01 to 0.1%). The chain employs TRBV11-2 and TRBJ2-7, with a tentative D call TRBD1 (7 bases). The CDR3 has 15 amino acids. CDR1 and CDR2 from the germline V gene are SGHAT and FQNNGV. V dropped 5 bases and J dropped 6 bases, with 20 bases sitting between them. CDR3 in DNA: TGTGCCAGCAGCCCCCAGGGGGGAGTTCCCCGCGAGCAGTACTTC. Encoded protein: CASSPQGGVPREQYF.

V and J are TRBV7-6 and TRBJ2-2, with D maybe TRBD2 (6 bases). There are 16 residues in the CDR3. Germline assignment: CDR1 SGHVS and CDR2 FNYEAQ. Trimming shortened V by 1 base and J by 6 bases, and 15 bases separated the two germline ends. This CDR3 reads CASSLDSAGSAGELFF. The CDR3 region has the DNA TGTGCCAGCAGCTTAGATAGCGCGGGATCAGCCGGGGAGCTGTTTTTT.

V usage is TRBV5-4 and J usage is TRBJ1-4; D is possibly TRBD1 (5 bases). CDR3 length equals 16 residues. Trimming shortened V by 4 bases and J by 4 bases, and 17 bases separated the two germline ends. The germline V gene has CDR1 SGHNT and CDR2 YYREEE (reference sequence). CDR3: CASSLGRVGDNEKLFF. Here the CDR3 DNA reads TGTGCCAGCAGCCTCGGACGGGTAGGGGATAATGAAAAACTGTTTTTT.

The genes are TRBV5-1 and TRBJ1-4; TRBD1 matches at 7 bases. This CDR3 contains 16 residues. Germline trimming cut 1 base from V and 2 bases from J; bases unmatched to any gene: 5. Germline-derived CDR1 and CDR2 are SGHRS and YFSETQ. The CDR3 protein is CASSLTGVRTNEKLFF. CDR3 in DNA: TGCGCCAGCAGCTTGACAGGGGTGAGGACTAATGAAAAACTGTTTTTT.

This chain connects TRBV7-3 to TRBJ2-6; D remains ambiguous. The germline gives CDR1 SGHTA, CDR2 FQGTGA. The CDR3 spans 17 residues. The V end lost 8 bases, the J end lost 0 bases, and 17 bases lay between the germline ends. The CDR3 coding sequence is TGTGCCAGCGCCTACTCGGGCGGCGACTCTGGGGCCAACGTCCTGACTTTC. This codes for CASAYSGGDSGANVLTF.

The chain links TRBV7-8 to TRBJ1-6, with 8 bases fitting TRBD1. From germline, CDR1 is SGHVS and CDR2 FQNEAQ. The CDR3 totals 14 residues. V shed 5 bases and J 10 bases; nucleotides not matched to a gene: 7. The CDR3 is CASSLTGGQSPLHF. The CDR3 DNA is TGTGCCAGCAGCCTAACAGGGGGTCAATCACCCCTCCACTTT.

CDR3 sequence (DNA): TGTGCCAGCAGTTTAGGGGGACGGCTGGCCGGGGAGCTGTTTTTT. Its protein product is CASSLGGRLAGELFF. The V call is TRBV27, the J call TRBJ2-2, with D perhaps matching TRBD1 or TRBD2 (5 bases each). V gave up 2 bases and J gave up 6 bases, with 13 bases separating them. The germline gives CDR1 MNHEY, CDR2 SMNVEV (reference sequence). CDR3 length: 15 residues.

The chain joins TRBV28 to TRBJ2-3, with 8 bases identical to TRBD2. Germline lookup yields CDR1 MDHEN and CDR2 SYDVKM. After removal of 6 bases from V and 1 base from J, the junction contained 6 bases not matched to a gene. The CDR3 loop spans 15 amino acids. The CDR3 here is CASSPGGGGTDTQYF. The CDR3 nucleotides read TGTGCCAGCAGCCCGGGGGGGGGAGGCACAGATACGCAGTATTTT.

J is TRBJ2-2 and V is TRBV13; D is uncertain. This CDR3 spans 15 amino acids. The V gene lost 2 bases and the J gene lost 1 base, with 8 bases spanning the gap. The germline gives CDR1 PRHDT, CDR2 FYEKMQ (reference sequence). The CDR3 here is CASSLRLLNTGELFF. CDR3 coding DNA: TGTGCCAGCAGCTTAAGGCTGCTGAACACCGGGGAGCTGTTTTTT.

V usage is TRBV5-1 and J usage is TRBJ1-2, with D hard to call. Germline loops: CDR1 SGHRS, CDR2 YFSETQ. This CDR3 has 15 residues. V was shortened by 1 base and J by 7 bases, with 17 bases between the two germline ends. The CDR3 sequence is CASSLSAAAATGYTF. The CDR3 region has the DNA TGCGCCAGCAGCTTGTCCGCGGCGGCCGCGACTGGCTACACCTTC.